This T cell receptor (beta chain) was identified in a study of shared clonotypes between healthy human individuals. The table came from immunoSEQ multiplex PCR; TCRdb's copy has only in-frame clones and leaves some out. Here the sample spans 1,400,000 or so clones, 98% being singletons. This CDR3 is 13 amino acids long. V was shortened by 2 bases and J by 6 bases, with 11 bases between the two germline ends. Germline V gene lookup returns CDR1 SEHNR and CDR2 FQNEAQ (reference sequence). The TCR sequence derives from a man aged 25-45 years in good health. Specimen: naive CD4+ T cells sorted from blood. Described subset: CD45RA+ positively selected. J is TRBJ2-7 and V is TRBV7-9; D uncertain. The CDR3 DNA reads TGTGCCAGCAGCTTATCTCTGCAATCCGAGCAGTACTTC. Translating it yields CASSLSLQSEQYF.